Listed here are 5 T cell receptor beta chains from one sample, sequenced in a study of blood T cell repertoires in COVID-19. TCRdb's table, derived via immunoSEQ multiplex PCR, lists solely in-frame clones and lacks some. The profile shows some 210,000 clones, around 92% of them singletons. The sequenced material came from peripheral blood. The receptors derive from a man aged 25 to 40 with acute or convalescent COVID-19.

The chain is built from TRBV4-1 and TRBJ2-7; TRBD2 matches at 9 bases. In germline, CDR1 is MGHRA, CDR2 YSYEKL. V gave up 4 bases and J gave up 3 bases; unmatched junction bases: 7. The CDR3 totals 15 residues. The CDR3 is CASSLSATSGYEQYF. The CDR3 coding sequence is TGCGCCAGCAGCCTCAGCGCGACTAGCGGCTACGAGCAGTACTTC.

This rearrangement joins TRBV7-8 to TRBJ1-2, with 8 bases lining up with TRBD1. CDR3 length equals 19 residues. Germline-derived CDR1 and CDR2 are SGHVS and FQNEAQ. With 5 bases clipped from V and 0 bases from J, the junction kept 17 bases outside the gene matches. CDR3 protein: CASSPRTGPTSKANYGYTF. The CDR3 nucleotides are TGTGCCAGCAGCCCGAGGACAGGGCCCACCAGTAAAGCTAACTATGGCTACACCTTC. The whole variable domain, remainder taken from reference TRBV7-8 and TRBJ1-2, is GAGVSQSPRYKVAKRGQDVALRCDPISGHVSLFWYQQALGQGPEFLTYFQNEAQLDKSGLPSDRFFAERPEGSVSTLKIQRTQQEDSAVYLCASSPRTGPTSKANYGYTFGSGTRLTVV.

The CDR3 DNA reads TGCGCCAGCGCACTTACTACCAGTGTGGATACGCAGTATTTT. Amino acid sequence: CASALTTSVDTQYF. The rearrangement uses TRBV4-1 and TRBJ2-3; D gene unclear. The CDR3 extends over 14 amino acids. The germline CDR1 and CDR2 sequences are MGHRA and YSYEKL. The V and J ends lost 8 bases and 6 bases respectively, with 18 bases between them.

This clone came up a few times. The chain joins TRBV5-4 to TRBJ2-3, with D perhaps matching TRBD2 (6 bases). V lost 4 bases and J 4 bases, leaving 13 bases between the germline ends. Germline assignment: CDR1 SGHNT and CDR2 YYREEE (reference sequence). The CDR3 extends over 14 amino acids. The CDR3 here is CASSGAGGADTQYF. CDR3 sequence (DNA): TGTGCCAGCAGCGGAGCGGGTGGGGCAGATACGCAGTATTTT.

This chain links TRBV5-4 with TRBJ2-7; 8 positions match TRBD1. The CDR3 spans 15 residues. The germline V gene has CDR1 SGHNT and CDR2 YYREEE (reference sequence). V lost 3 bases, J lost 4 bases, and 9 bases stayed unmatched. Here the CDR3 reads CASSSRQGIFYEQYF. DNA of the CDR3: TGTGCCAGCAGCTCGAGACAGGGGATTTTTTACGAGCAGTACTTC.